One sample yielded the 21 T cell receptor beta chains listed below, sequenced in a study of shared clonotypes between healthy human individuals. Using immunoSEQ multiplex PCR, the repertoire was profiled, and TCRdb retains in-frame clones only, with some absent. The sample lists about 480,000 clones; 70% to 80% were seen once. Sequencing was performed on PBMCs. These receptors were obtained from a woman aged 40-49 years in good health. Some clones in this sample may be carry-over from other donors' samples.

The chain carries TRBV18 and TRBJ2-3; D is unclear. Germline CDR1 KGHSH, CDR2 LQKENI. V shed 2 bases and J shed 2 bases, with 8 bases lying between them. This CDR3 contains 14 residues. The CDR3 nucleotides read TGTGCCAGCTCACCAGGGGTCCCCACAGATACGCAGTATTTT. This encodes CASSPGVPTDTQYF. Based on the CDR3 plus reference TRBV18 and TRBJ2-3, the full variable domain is NAGVMQNPRHLVRRRGQEARLRCSPMKGHSHVYWYRQLPEEGLKFMVYLQKENIIDESGMPKERFSAEFPKEGPSILRIQQVVRGDSAAYFCASSPGVPTDTQYFGPGTRLTVL.

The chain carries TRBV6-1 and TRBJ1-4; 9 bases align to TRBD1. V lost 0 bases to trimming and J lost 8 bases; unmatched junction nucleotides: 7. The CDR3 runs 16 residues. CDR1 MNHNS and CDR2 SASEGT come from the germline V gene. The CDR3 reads CASSEAPGQGSEKLFF. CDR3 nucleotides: TGTGCCAGCAGTGAAGCACCGGGACAGGGCTCCGAAAAACTGTTTTTT.

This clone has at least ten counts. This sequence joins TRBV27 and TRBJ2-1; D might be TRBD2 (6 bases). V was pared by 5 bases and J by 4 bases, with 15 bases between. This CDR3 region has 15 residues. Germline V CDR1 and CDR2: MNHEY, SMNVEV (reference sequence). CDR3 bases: TGTGCCAGCAGTCCCCAACAGCGGGCTTACAATGAGCAGTTCTTC. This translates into CASSPQQRAYNEQFF.

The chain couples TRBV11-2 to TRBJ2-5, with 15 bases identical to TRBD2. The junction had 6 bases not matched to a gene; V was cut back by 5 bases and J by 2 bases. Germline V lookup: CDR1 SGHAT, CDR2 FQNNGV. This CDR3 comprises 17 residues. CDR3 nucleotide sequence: TGTGCCAGCAGCCCTGGGACTAGCGGGAGGTATCAAGAGACCCAGTACTTC. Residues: CASSPGTSGRYQETQYF.

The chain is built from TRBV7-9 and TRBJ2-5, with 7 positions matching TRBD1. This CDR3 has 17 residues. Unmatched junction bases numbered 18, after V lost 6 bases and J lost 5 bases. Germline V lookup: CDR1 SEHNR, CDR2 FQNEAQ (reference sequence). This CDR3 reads CASRSTGLTGFKETQYF. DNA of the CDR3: TGTGCCAGCAGATCGACCGGATTGACAGGGTTTAAGGAGACCCAGTACTTC.

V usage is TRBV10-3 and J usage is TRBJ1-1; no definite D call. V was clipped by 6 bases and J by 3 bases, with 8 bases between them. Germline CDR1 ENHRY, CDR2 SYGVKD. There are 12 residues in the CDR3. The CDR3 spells CAISPGYTEAFF. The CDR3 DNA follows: TGTGCCATCAGCCCGGGGTACACTGAAGCTTTCTTT.

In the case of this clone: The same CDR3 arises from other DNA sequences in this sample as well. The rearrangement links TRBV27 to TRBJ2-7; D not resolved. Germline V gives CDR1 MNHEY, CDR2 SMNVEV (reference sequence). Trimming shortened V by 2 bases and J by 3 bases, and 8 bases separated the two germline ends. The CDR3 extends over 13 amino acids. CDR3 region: CASSLTSNYEQYF. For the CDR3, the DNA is TGTGCCAGCAGTTTAACCAGCAACTACGAGCAGTACTTC.

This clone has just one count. The chain's CDR3 is CASSDGSGGRGDTQYF. Written as DNA, the CDR3 is TGTGCCAGCAGTGACGGGTCAGGGGGCAGAGGAGATACGCAGTATTTT. The chain employs TRBV6-4 and TRBJ2-3, with 8 bases fitting TRBD1. In germline, CDR1 is MRHNA, CDR2 SNTAGT. The CDR3 has 16 amino acids. The junction had 9 bases not matched to a gene; V was cut back by 2 bases and J by 5 bases.

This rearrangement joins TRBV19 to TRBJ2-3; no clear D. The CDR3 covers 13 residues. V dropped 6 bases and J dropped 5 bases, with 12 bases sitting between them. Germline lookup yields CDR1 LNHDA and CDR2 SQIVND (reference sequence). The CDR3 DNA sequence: TGTGCCAGTAGAGGGTTGGGCAAAGATACGCAGTATTTT. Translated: CASRGLGKDTQYF.

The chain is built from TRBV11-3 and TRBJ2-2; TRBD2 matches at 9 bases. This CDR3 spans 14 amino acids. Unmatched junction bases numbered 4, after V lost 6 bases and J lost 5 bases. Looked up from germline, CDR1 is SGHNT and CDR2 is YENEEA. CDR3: CASSSGSGTGELFF. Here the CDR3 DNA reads TGTGCCAGCAGTAGCGGGAGTGGGACCGGGGAGCTGTTTTTT.

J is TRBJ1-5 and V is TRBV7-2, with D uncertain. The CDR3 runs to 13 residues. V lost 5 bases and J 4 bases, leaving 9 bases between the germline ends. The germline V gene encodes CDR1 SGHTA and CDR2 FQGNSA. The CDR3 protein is CASSPSGNQPQHF. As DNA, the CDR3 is TGTGCCAGCAGCCCGTCGGGGAATCAGCCCCAGCATTTT.

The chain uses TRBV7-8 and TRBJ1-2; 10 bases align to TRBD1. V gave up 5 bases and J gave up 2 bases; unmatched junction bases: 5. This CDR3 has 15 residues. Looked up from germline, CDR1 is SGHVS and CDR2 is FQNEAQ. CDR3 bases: TGTGCCAGCAGCGTAGGGACAGGGGCGAACTATGGCTACACCTTC. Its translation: CASSVGTGANYGYTF. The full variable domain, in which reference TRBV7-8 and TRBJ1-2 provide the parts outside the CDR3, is GAGVSQSPRYKVAKRGQDVALRCDPISGHVSLFWYQQALGQGPEFLTYFQNEAQLDKSGLPSDRFFAERPEGSVSTLKIQRTQQEDSAVYLCASSVGTGANYGYTFGSGTRLTVV.

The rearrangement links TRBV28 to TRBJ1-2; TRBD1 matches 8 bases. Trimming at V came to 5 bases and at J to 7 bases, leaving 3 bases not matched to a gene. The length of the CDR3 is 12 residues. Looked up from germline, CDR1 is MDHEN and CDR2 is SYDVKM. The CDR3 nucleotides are TGTGCCAGCAGTCCTGGACAGGGTGGCTACACCTTC. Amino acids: CASSPGQGGYTF.

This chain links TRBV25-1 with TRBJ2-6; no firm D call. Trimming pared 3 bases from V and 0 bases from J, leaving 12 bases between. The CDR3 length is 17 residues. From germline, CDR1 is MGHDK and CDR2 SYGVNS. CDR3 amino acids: CASSDTLSNSGANVLTF. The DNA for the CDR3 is TGTGCCAGCAGTGATACCCTCAGCAACTCTGGGGCCAACGTCCTGACTTTC. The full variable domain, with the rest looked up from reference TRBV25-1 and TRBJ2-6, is EADIYQTPRYLVIGTGKKITLECSQTMGHDKMYWYQQDPGMELHLIHYSYGVNSTEKGDLSSESTVSRIRTEHFPLTLESARPSHTSQYLCASSDTLSNSGANVLTFGAGSRLTVL.

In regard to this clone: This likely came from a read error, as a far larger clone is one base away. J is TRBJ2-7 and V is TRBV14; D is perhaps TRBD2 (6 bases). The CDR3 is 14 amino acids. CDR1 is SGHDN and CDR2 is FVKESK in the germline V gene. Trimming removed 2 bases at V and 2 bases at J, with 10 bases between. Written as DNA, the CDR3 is TGTGCCAGCAGCCAATTTGCGGGGCCCTACGAGCAGTACTTC. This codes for CASSQFAGPYEQYF.

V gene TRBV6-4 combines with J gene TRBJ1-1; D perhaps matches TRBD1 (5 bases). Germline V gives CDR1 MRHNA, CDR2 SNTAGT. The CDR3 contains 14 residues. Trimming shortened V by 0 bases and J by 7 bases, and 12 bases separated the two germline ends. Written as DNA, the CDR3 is TGTGCCAGCAGTGACTCCTCAGGGAGCGGTGAAGCTTTCTTT. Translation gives CASSDSSGSGEAFF.

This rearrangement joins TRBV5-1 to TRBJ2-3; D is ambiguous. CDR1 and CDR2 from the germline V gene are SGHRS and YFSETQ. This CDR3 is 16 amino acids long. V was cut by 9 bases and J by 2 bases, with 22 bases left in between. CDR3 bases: TGCGCCACCATGAAGGGCGGTAAGGCCTCCACAGATACGCAGTATTTT. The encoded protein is CATMKGGKASTDTQYF.

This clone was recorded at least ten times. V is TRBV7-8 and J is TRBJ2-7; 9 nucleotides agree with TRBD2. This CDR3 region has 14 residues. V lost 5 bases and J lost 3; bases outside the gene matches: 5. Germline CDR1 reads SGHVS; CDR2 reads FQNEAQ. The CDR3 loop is CASSPSTSGYEQYF. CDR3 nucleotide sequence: TGTGCCAGCAGCCCTTCGACTAGCGGCTACGAGCAGTACTTC.

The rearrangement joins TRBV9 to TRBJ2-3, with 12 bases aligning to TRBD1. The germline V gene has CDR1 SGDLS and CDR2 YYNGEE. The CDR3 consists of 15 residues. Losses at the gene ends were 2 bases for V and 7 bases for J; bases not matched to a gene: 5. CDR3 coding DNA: TGTGCCAGCAGCGTGGGGACAGGGGGCATCAATACGCAGTATTTT. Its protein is CASSVGTGGINTQYF.

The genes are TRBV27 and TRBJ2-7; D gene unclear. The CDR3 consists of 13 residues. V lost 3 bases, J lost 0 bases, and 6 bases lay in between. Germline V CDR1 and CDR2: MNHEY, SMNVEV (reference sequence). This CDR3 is CASSLEVSYEQYF. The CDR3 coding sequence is TGTGCCAGCAGTTTGGAAGTCTCCTACGAGCAGTACTTC.

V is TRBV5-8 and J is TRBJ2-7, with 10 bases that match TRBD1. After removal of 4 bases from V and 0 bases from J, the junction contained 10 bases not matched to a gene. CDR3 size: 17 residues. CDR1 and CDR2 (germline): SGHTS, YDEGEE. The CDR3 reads CASSRLTGTGVSYEQYF. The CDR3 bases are TGTGCCAGCAGCCGTCTTACCGGGACAGGGGTCTCCTACGAGCAGTACTTC.